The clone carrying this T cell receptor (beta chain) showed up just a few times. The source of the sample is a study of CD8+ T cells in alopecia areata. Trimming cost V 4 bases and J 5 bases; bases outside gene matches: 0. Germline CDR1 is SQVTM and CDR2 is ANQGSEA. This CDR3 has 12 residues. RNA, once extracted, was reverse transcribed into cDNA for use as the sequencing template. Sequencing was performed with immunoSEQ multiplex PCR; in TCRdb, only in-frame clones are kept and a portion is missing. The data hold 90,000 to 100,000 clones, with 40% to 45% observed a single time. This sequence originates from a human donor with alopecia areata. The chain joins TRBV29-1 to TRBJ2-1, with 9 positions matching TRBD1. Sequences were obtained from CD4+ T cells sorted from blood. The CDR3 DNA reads TGCAGCGTTGGGACAGGGGACAATGAGCAGTTCTTC. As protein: CSVGTGDNEQFF.